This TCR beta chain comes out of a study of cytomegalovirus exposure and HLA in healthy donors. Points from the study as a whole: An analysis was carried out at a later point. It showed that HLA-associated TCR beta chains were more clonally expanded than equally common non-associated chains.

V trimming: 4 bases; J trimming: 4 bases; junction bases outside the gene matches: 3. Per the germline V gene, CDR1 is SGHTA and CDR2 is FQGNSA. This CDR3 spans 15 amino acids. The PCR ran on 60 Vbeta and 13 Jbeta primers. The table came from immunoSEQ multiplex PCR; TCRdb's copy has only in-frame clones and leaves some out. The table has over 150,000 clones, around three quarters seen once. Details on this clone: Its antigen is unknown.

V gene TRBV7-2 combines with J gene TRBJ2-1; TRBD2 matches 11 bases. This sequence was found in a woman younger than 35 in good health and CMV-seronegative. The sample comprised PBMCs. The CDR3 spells CASSWGLAAYNEQFF. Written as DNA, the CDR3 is TGTGCCAGCAGCTGGGGACTAGCGGCTTACAATGAGCAGTTCTTC.